This TCR beta chain stems from a study of T cells after yellow fever vaccination. General study findings and limits: The appearance of a small share of clonotypes in both CD4 and CD8 compartments was observed. Repertoires obtained by FACS sorting could include abundant clonotypes that entered as contaminants from the bulk population. Detected again after the booster were most primary-vaccination clones, at nearly 97% CD4 and 70% to 90% CD8.

TCR cDNA was made by 5'RACE template switching, adding a universal primer site and UMIs. TCRdb reprocessed the 5' RACE reads with MiXCR, giving one entry per CDR3 protein. The table shows more than 65,000 distinct CDR3 sequences, with roughly 13% occurring only once. This clonotype was found a few times. Specimen: CD8+ T cells not binding an NS4B(214-222) dextramer, sorted from PBMCs, collected approximately 22 days after the first yellow fever vaccination. This clonotype was sampled from a man aged 18 to 29 who received the YFV17D yellow fever vaccine.

The CDR3 nucleotides are TGTGCCAGCAGTCCACTAGCGGGGGGGCCCTATGAGCAGTTCTTC. Translated, it gives CASSPLAGGPYEQFF. The genes are TRBV28 and TRBJ2-1; 13 nucleotides agree with TRBD2. CDR1 is MDHEN and CDR2 is SYDVKM in the germline V gene. The CDR3 contains 15 residues. J was trimmed by 8 bases and V by 5 bases; bases with no gene match: 6.